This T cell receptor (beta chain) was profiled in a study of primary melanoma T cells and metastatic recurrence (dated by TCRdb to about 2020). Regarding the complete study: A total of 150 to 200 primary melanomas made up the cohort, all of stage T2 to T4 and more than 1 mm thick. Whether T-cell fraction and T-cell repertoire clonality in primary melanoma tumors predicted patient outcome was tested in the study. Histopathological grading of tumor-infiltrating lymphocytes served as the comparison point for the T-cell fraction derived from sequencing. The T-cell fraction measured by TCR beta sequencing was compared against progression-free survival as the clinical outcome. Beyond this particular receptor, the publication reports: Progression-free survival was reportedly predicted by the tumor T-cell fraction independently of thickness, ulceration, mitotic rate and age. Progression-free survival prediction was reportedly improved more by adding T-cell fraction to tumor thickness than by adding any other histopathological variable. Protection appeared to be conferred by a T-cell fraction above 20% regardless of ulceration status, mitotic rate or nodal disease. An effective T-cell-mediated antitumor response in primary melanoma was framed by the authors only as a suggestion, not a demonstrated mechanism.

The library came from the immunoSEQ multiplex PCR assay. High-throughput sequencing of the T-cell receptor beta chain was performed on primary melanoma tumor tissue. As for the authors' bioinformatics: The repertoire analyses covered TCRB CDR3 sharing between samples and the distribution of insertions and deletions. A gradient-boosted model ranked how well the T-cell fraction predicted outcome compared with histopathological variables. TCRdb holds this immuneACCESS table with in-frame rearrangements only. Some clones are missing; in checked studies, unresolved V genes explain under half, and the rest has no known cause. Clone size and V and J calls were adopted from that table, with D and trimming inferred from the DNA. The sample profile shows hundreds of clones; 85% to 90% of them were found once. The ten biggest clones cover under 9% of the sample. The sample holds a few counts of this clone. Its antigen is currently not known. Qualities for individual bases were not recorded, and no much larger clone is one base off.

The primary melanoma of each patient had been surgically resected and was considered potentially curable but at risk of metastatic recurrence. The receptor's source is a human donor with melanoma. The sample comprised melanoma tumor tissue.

The CDR3: CATSRGWDLGRNQPQHF. At the DNA level, the sequence is TGTGCCACCAGCAGAGGATGGGACCTGGGTCGCAATCAGCCCCAGCATTTT. The chain is encoded by TRBV15 joined to TRBJ1-5, with a weak D call of TRBD1 (5 bases match). Trimming removed 1 base from V and 2 bases from J, leaving 15 bases between the germline ends. The CDR3 starts with the cysteine, ends with the phenylalanine, and has 17 residues. This entry keeps only the CDR3 DNA: 51 bases, framed from base 1. The germline V gene (reference sequence) yields LNHNV for CDR1 and YYDKDF for CDR2.